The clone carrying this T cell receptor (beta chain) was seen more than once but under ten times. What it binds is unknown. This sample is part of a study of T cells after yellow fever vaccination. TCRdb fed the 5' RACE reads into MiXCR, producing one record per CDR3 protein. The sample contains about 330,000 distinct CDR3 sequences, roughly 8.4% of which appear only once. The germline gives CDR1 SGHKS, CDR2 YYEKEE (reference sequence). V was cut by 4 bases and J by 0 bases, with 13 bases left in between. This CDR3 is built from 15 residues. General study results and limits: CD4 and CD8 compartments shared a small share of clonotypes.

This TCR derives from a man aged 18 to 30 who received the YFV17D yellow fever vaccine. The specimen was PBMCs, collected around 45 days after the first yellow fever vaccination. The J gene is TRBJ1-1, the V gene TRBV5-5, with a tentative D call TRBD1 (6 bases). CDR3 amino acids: CASSLPYRVNTEAFF. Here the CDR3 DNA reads TGTGCCAGCAGCCTCCCTTACAGGGTGAACACTGAAGCTTTCTTT. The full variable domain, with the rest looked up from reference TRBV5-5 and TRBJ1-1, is DAGVTQSPTHLIKTRGQQVTLRCSPISGHKSVSWYQQVLGQGPQFIFQYYEKEERGRGNFPDRFSARQFPNYSSELNVNALLLGDSALYLCASSLPYRVNTEAFFGQGTRLTVV.